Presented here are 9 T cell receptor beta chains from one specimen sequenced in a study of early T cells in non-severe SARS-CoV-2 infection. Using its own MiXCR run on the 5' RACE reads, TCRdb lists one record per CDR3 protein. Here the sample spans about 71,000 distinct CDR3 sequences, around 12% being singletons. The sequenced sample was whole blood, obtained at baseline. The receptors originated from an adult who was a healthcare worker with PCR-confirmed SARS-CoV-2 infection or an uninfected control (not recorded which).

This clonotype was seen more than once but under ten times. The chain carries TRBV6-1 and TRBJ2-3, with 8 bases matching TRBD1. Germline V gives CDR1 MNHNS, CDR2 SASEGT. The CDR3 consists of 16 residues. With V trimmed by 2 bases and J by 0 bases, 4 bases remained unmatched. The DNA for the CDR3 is TGTGCCAGCAGTGAATGGGGACAGGCGAGCACAGATACGCAGTATTTT. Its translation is CASSEWGQASTDTQYF.

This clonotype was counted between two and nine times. CDR3 in amino acids: CASSLSRNTDTQYF. DNA of the CDR3: TGTGCCAGCAGCTTATCTAGGAACACAGATACGCAGTATTTT. The J gene is TRBJ2-3, the V gene TRBV7-2; unclear D gene. The CDR3 extends over 14 amino acids. Germline CDR1 is SGHTA and CDR2 is FQGNSA. The V end lost 2 bases, the J end lost 2 bases, and 8 bases lay between the germline ends.

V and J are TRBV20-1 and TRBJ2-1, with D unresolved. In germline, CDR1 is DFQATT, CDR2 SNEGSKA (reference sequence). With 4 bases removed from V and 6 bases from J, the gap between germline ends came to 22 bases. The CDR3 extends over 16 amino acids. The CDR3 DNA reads TGCAGTGCTACCCTCCTCCAAGGACCTATGGGCAATGAGCAGTTCTTC. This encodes CSATLLQGPMGNEQFF.

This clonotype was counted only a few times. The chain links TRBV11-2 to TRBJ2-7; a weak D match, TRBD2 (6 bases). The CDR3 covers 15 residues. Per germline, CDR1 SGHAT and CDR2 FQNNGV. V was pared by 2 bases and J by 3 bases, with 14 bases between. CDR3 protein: CASSLNLGLSYEQYF. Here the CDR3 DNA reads TGTGCCAGCAGCTTAAACTTGGGACTGAGCTACGAGCAGTACTTC.

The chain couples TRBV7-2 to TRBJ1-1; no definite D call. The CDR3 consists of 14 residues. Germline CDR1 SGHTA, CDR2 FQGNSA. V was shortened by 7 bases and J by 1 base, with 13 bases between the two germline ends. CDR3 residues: CASIAGRPNTEAFF. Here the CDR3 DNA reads TGTGCCAGCATTGCAGGACGACCGAACACTGAAGCTTTCTTT.

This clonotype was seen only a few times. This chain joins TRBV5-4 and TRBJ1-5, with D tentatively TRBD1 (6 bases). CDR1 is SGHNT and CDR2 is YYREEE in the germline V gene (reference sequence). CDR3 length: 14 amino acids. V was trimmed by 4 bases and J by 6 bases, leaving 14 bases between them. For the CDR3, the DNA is TGTGCCAGCAGCAAAGCCGGGGGCGGTCAGCCCCAGCATTTT. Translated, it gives CASSKAGGGQPQHF.

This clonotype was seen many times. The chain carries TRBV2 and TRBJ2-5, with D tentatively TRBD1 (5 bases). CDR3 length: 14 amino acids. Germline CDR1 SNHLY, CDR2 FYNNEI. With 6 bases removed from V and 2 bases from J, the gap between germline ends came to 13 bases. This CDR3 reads CASRQTDYQETQYF. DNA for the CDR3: TGTGCCAGCAGACAGACAGATTATCAAGAGACCCAGTACTTC. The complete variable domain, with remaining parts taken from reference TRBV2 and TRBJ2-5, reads EPEVTQTPSHQVTQMGQEVILRCVPISNHLYFYWYRQILGQKVEFLVSFYNNEISEKSEIFDDQFSVERPDGSNFTLKIRSTKLEDSAMYFCASRQTDYQETQYFGPGTRLLVL.

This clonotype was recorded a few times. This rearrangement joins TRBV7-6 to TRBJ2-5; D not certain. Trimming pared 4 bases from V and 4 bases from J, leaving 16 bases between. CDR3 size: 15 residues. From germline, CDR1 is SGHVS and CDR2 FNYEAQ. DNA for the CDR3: TGTGCCAGCAGCTCTCCTGACCCATTGAGAGAGACCCAGTACTTC. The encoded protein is CASSSPDPLRETQYF.

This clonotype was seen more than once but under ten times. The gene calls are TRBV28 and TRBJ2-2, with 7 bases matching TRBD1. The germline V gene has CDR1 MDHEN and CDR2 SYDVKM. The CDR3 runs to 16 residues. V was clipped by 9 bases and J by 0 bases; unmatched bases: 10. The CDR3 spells CASFPTGEPNTGELFF. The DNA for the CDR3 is TGTGCCAGTTTTCCAACAGGGGAACCGAACACCGGGGAGCTGTTTTTT.